A single T cell receptor (beta chain) is shown here with its context. The sample is drawn from a study of blood T cell repertoires in COVID-19. Sequencing was performed with immunoSEQ multiplex PCR; in TCRdb, only in-frame clones are kept and a portion is missing. This table holds about 130,000 clones, about 80% found once. The trim removed 5 bases at V and 3 bases at J, leaving 10 bases unmatched. Germline CDR1 and CDR2: LNHDA and SQIVND (reference sequence). This CDR3 has 16 amino acids. The chain carries TRBV19 and TRBJ2-1; 7 bases map to TRBD2. This TCR derives from a man between 45 and 60 years old who had recovered from COVID-19. The material sequenced was PBMCs or T cells enriched from blood (not recorded which). The CDR3 reads CASSLGAGDLYNEQFF. In DNA, the CDR3 is TGTGCCAGTAGTCTAGGCGCGGGGGACCTCTACAATGAGCAGTTCTTC.